The next 3 T cell receptor beta chains were all read from a single sample in a study of blood T cell repertoires in COVID-19. Data came from immunoSEQ multiplex PCR; TCRdb stores just in-frame clones and leaves some out. The data contain approximately 210,000 clones, 80% to 90% of them seen just once; the ten biggest clones take up approximately 15%. The specimen was PBMCs or T cells enriched from blood (not recorded which). Source of these receptors: a woman aged 45-65 years with acute COVID-19.

The genes are TRBV27 and TRBJ1-2; 9 nucleotides align to TRBD1. Trimming cost V 5 bases and J 7 bases; bases outside gene matches: 8. The CDR3 loop spans 14 amino acids. In germline, CDR1 is MNHEY, CDR2 SMNVEV (reference sequence). The CDR3 is CASSLRTGAGGYTF. The CDR3 DNA is TGTGCCAGCAGTCTCCGGACAGGGGCCGGTGGCTACACCTTC.

CDR3 DNA: TGTGCCAGCAGTGCCTACAGGGGGATGGATTCACCCCTCCACTTT. Its translation is CASSAYRGMDSPLHF. The chain joins TRBV25-1 to TRBJ1-6; 8 nucleotides line up with TRBD1. V shed 4 bases and J 8 bases; nucleotides not matched to a gene: 7. This CDR3 comprises 15 residues. Germline loops: CDR1 MGHDK, CDR2 SYGVNS.

The chain is built from TRBV28 and TRBJ2-3; a possible D gene is TRBD1 (6 bases). V lost 3 bases, J lost 2 bases, and 9 bases lay in between. CDR3 length: 14 residues. CDR1 and CDR2 (germline): MDHEN, SYDVKM. CDR3 loop: CASSFGQYTDTQYF. CDR3 sequence (DNA): TGTGCCAGCAGTTTTGGACAGTACACAGATACGCAGTATTTT.